This T cell receptor beta chain was identified during a study of prognosis after radiotherapy for stage I lung cancer. The authors amplified TCR beta CDR3 from genomic DNA using two-round multiplex PCR. Primers were specific to each TRBV and TRBJ gene in first-round PCR. MiXCR, applied by TCRdb to the multiplex PCR reads, yields one record per CDR3 protein. The sample records about 14,000 distinct CDR3 sequences, about 51% being singletons. There are many counts of this clonotype. Trimming removed 1 base at V and 11 bases at J, with 9 bases between. The CDR3 has 13 residues. Germline CDR1 is LGHNA and CDR2 is YNFKEQ.

The sequence was obtained from a donor at least 50 years old with non-small cell lung cancer. The rearrangement joins TRBV4-2 to TRBJ1-6; D remains ambiguous. Sequenced material: PBMCs, taken before or after stereotactic body radiation therapy (not recorded which). CDR3 DNA sequence: TGTGCCAGCAGCCAAGTGCCGCAAACACCCCTCCACTTT. Its translation is CASSQVPQTPLHF.